Only a few counts were recorded for the clone carrying this TCR beta chain. Method: immunoSEQ multiplex PCR; TCRdb's copy keeps in-frame clones and lacks some. Among 55,000 to 65,000 clones listed, roughly 80% were seen once. This sample is part of a study of T cell responses to AZD1222 COVID-19 vaccine. Trimming took 5 bases from V and 14 from J, leaving 13 bases between them. CDR1 and CDR2 (germline): LNHDA, SQIVND (reference sequence). This CDR3 contains 11 residues. The sequences come from peripheral blood, collected 28 days after the second AZD1222 dose. The TCR comes from an adult who received the AZD1222 COVID-19 vaccine. The chain is built from TRBV19 and TRBJ2-1; tentatively, D is TRBD2 (5 bases). Written as DNA, the CDR3 is TGTGCCAGTAGTTCATCAGCGGCGGAGTTCTTC. It translates to CASSSSAAEFF.